These 26 T cell receptor beta chains came from one sample sequenced in a study of metastatic and nonmetastatic thyroid tumors (dated by TCRdb to about 2020). No treatment had been received by any patient before thyroid surgery. Libraries were prepared through PCR. Sequencer: Illumina HiSeq 4000. TCRdb itself trimmed the public reads at Q25 with fastp, ran MiXCR and retained productive beta chains. The sample table holds 65,000 or so clones, of which approximately 4.1% were seen once. More than 20% of the sample is taken by the ten largest. The specimen was blood. The source is a female donor with papillary thyroid cancer or a benign thyroid nodule (not recorded which). Some clones in this sample may be carry-over from other donors' samples.

This clone turned up a few times. The germline gene is not matched at one end of the junction; a read error may be the cause. The chain combines TRBV5-5 with TRBJ2-5; 12 bases agree with TRBD2. Germline V gene sequence: CDR1 SGHKS, CDR2 YYEKEE (reference sequence). CDR3 size: 13 residues. This CDR3 reads CASSRLAGETKYF. The CDR3 DNA reads as TGTGCCAGCTCCAGACTAGCGGGAGAGACCAAGTACTTC.

This clone was recorded many times. The J gene is TRBJ1-6, the V gene TRBV5-1; D remains unclear. Trimming shortened V by 2 bases and J by 8 bases, and 8 bases separated the two germline ends. Germline V CDR1 and CDR2: SGHRS, YFSETQ. The CDR3 has 13 amino acids. This CDR3 is CASSLRLDSPLHF. CDR3 in DNA: TGCGCCAGCAGCTTACGGTTAGATTCACCCCTCCACTTT.

With regard to this clone: One end of the junction is discordant with germline, which a read error may explain. The rearrangement links TRBV10-3 to TRBJ1-3; no definite D call. The CDR3 runs 15 residues. CDR1 ENHRY and CDR2 SYGVKD come from the germline V gene. The DNA of the CDR3 is TGTACCATCAGTGAAGGAGCCGGCTCTGTAAACACCATATATTTT. Its protein product is CTISEGAGSVNTIYF.

The gene calls are TRBV12-3 or TRBV12-4 and TRBJ2-3, with 7 bases identical to TRBD2. V lost 3 bases to trimming and J lost 1 base; unmatched junction nucleotides: 1. The CDR3 has 14 residues. Here the CDR3 DNA reads TGTGCCAGCAGTTTGGGAGGGGGCACAGATACGCAGTATTTT. Residues: CASSLGGGTDTQYF.

This clone has ten or more counts. This chain connects TRBV2 to TRBJ1-1; D may be TRBD1 (6 bases). This CDR3 is 14 amino acids long. Trimming left V 6 bases short and J 5 bases short, with 16 bases between. The germline CDR1 and CDR2 sequences are SNHLY and FYNNEI. The DNA of the CDR3 is TGTGCCAGCAGGCCAGCGTCAGGACAGACTGAAGCTTTCTTT. Encoded protein: CASRPASGQTEAFF.

J is TRBJ2-1 and V is TRBV18; the D call may be TRBD1 or TRBD2 (5 bases each). With 0 bases removed from V and 3 bases from J, the gap between germline ends came to 15 bases. The CDR3 contains 17 residues. Germline CDR1 and CDR2: KGHSH and LQKENI. CDR3: CASSPPGARAIYNEQFF. As DNA, the CDR3 is TGTGCCAGCTCACCACCCGGGGCGCGGGCAATCTACAATGAGCAGTTCTTC. The entire variable domain, with the rest obtained from reference TRBV18 and TRBJ2-1, is as follows: NAGVMQNPRHLVRRRGQEARLRCSPMKGHSHVYWYRQLPEEGLKFMVYLQKENIIDESGMPKERFSAEFPKEGPSILRIQQVVRGDSAAYFCASSPPGARAIYNEQFFGPGTRLTVL.

This clone was seen many times. V is TRBV4-1 and J is TRBJ2-6; D unresolved. Per the germline V gene, CDR1 is MGHRA and CDR2 is YSYEKL. Trimming removed 4 bases from V and 5 bases from J, with 21 bases in between. The CDR3 runs to 18 residues. CDR3 region: CASSRKSDRLDRANVLTF. The CDR3 DNA sequence: TGCGCCAGCAGCCGTAAGTCCGACCGCCTCGATAGGGCCAACGTCCTGACTTTC.

Note on this clone: A much larger clone sits a single nucleotide away, making a read error possible. The gene calls are TRBV29-1 and TRBJ2-1; the D is unclear. Germline CDR1 SQVTM, CDR2 ANQGSEA. The length of the CDR3 is 13 residues. CDR3 region: CSVETPFFNVQFF. CDR3 in DNA: TGCAGCGTCGAGACCCCATTTTTTAATGTGCAGTTCTTC.

Concerning this clone: This may be a read error, as it is one base from a much larger clone. V usage is TRBV29-1 and J usage is TRBJ2-1; 7 bases map to TRBD2. CDR3 length: 12 amino acids. Germline V gene data show CDR1 as SQVTM and CDR2 as ANQGSEA. The CDR3 loop reads CSGGRGRDEHFF. The CDR3 DNA is TGCAGCGGTGGGCGGGGGAGGGATGAGCATTTCTTC.

The rearrangement joins TRBV6-1 to TRBJ2-2, with 8 bases lining up with TRBD1. Trimming at V came to 6 bases and at J to 6 bases, leaving 6 bases not matched to a gene. This CDR3 is 14 amino acids long. The germline V gene has CDR1 MNHNS and CDR2 SASEGT. CDR3 DNA sequence: TGTGCCAGCAGATCAGGGGGCCTGCCCGGGGAGCTGTTTTTT. This sequence encodes CASRSGGLPGELFF.

V gene TRBV5-4 combines with J gene TRBJ2-7, with TRBD1 matching 8 bases. The germline gives CDR1 SGHNT, CDR2 YYREEE (reference sequence). This CDR3 has 14 residues. The V gene end was trimmed by 4 bases and the J gene end by 2 bases; junction bases not matched to a gene: 5. The CDR3 sequence: CASSPPGQAYEQYF. In DNA form, the CDR3 reads TGTGCCAGCAGCCCGCCGGGACAGGCCTACGAGCAGTACTTC.

Only a few counts were recorded for this clone. The rearrangement links TRBV7-8 to TRBJ1-1, with 9 bases matching TRBD1. Germline trimming cut 5 bases from V and 4 bases from J; bases unmatched to any gene: 14. Germline V gene lookup returns CDR1 SGHVS and CDR2 FQNEAQ. The CDR3 has 17 amino acids. CDR3 in DNA: TGTGCCAGCAGCCTCGGGGGGGACAGGGAATCGGTCACTGAAGCTTTCTTT. Translation: CASSLGGDRESVTEAFF.

This clone was counted many times. The chain couples TRBV18 to TRBJ2-1; D unresolved. Germline V gene lookup returns CDR1 KGHSH and CDR2 LQKENI. Trimming stripped 3 bases from V and 0 bases from J, with 9 bases between. This CDR3 contains 15 residues. The CDR3 DNA sequence: TGTGCCAGCTCACCTGTCTTAATCTCCTACAATGAGCAGTTCTTC. Residues: CASSPVLISYNEQFF. Full variable domain (missing parts from reference TRBV18 and TRBJ2-1): NAGVMQNPRHLVRRRGQEARLRCSPMKGHSHVYWYRQLPEEGLKFMVYLQKENIIDESGMPKERFSAEFPKEGPSILRIQQVVRGDSAAYFCASSPVLISYNEQFFGPGTRLTVL.

This clone has ten or more counts. Within the sample, other DNA sequences also encode this same CDR3. The J gene is TRBJ2-3, the V gene TRBV19; 8 bases line up with TRBD1. This CDR3 spans 14 amino acids. Losses at the gene ends were 6 bases for V and 4 bases for J; bases not matched to a gene: 6. The germline CDR1 and CDR2 sequences are LNHDA and SQIVND (reference sequence). CDR3 region: CASRRQGSADTQYF. The CDR3 nucleotides read TGTGCCAGTAGACGACAGGGGTCCGCAGATACGCAGTATTTT.

This clone was counted many times. The chain links TRBV6-1 to TRBJ1-5; maybe TRBD1 (6 bases). Germline lookup yields CDR1 MNHNS and CDR2 SASEGT. Trimming cost V 5 bases and J 3 bases, with 14 bases left between them. The CDR3 spans 15 residues. CDR3 protein: CASSKDSLLNQPQHF. DNA for the CDR3: TGTGCCAGCAGTAAGGACAGTCTGCTCAATCAGCCCCAGCATTTT.

The sample holds a few counts of this clone. This sequence joins TRBV20-1 and TRBJ1-6; no clear D gene. The CDR3 covers 15 residues. V shed 0 bases and J shed 7 bases, with 13 bases lying between them. Germline V lookup: CDR1 DFQATT, CDR2 SNEGSKA (reference sequence). The CDR3: CSARDLTSPNSPLHF. CDR3 DNA: TGCAGTGCTAGAGATTTGACCAGCCCGAATTCACCCCTCCACTTT.

This clone has ten or more counts. The gene calls are TRBV6-1 and TRBJ1-2; 8 bases are shared with TRBD1. Germline CDR1 and CDR2: MNHNS and SASEGT. V lost 5 bases, J lost 4 bases, and 3 bases stayed unmatched. The CDR3 contains 13 residues. This chain's CDR3 is CASSPDRGYGYTF. CDR3 sequence (DNA): TGTGCCAGCAGTCCCGACAGGGGCTATGGCTACACCTTC.

Notes on this clone: At one boundary the junction diverges from the germline segment, which might be a read error. V and J are TRBV6-2 or TRBV6-3 and TRBJ2-7; 7 bases map to TRBD2. The CDR3 runs to 15 residues. CDR1 is MNHEY and CDR2 is SVGEGT in the germline V gene. CDR3 DNA: TGTGCCACCAGTTACGCGGCGGGAGTGCCTGGAGAGCAGTACTTC. Protein product: CATSYAAGVPGEQYF.

About this clone itself: It may be a read error: a sequence one base away is much more abundant. The rearrangement joins TRBV5-1 to TRBJ1-1, with no clear D. The germline V gene has CDR1 SGHRS and CDR2 YFSETQ. The CDR3 is 11 residues long. V gave up 4 bases and J gave up 7 bases, with 8 bases separating them. This CDR3 reads CASSAWSEAFF. CDR3 nucleotides: TGCGCCAGCAGCGCGTGGAGTGAAGCTTTCTTT.

With regard to this clone: One end of the junction does not line up with germline, which may come from a read error. The V call is TRBV9, the J call TRBJ2-5; 11 bases are a match to TRBD2. The length of the CDR3 is 17 residues. Germline V gene lookup returns CDR1 SGDLS and CDR2 YYNGEE. DNA for the CDR3: TGTGCCAGAAGCGCCCCAGCGCGACTAGCGGGGCAAGAGACCCAGTACTTC. Translation: CARSAPARLAGQETQYF.

In this sample, this clone turned up many times. CDR3 protein: CASSRWTQGGETQYF. The CDR3 DNA reads as TGCGCCAGCAGCCGCTGGACCCAAGGAGGGGAGACCCAGTACTTC. The gene calls are TRBV4-1 and TRBJ2-5, with D possibly matching TRBD2 (6 bases). This CDR3 has 15 residues. Germline V gives CDR1 MGHRA, CDR2 YSYEKL. Trimming shortened V by 4 bases and J by 5 bases, and 17 bases separated the two germline ends.

In this sample, this clone turned up many times. The gene calls are TRBV9 and TRBJ2-6; D gene unclear. V was clipped by 0 bases and J by 2 bases, with 6 bases between them. Germline CDR1 reads SGDLS; CDR2 reads YYNGEE. The CDR3 is made up of 15 amino acids. The CDR3 sequence: CASSVVGAGANVLTF. CDR3 bases: TGTGCCAGCAGCGTAGTTGGGGCTGGGGCCAACGTCCTGACTTTC.

Many counts were recorded for this clone. The chain combines TRBV25-1 with TRBJ2-7; D uncertain. CDR1 and CDR2 from the germline V gene are MGHDK and SYGVNS. V lost 2 bases and J lost 3, with 11 bases in between. CDR3 length: 14 residues. CDR3 amino acids: CASSETRTLYEQYF. The CDR3 DNA follows: TGTGCCAGCAGTGAAACCCGGACCCTCTACGAGCAGTACTTC.

This clone was counted many times. This chain connects TRBV24-1 to TRBJ2-3; 12 bases are a match to TRBD1. The CDR3 has 16 residues. The V gene's germline CDR1 is KGHDR and CDR2 SFDVKD. V lost 1 base to trimming and J lost 4 bases; unmatched junction nucleotides: 2. CDR3 sequence: CATSDFGTGGADTQYF. CDR3 nucleotides: TGTGCCACCAGTGATTTCGGGACAGGGGGCGCAGATACGCAGTATTTT.

This clone occurred many times. The chain employs TRBV12-5 and TRBJ1-5; D is uncertain. The CDR3 has 18 amino acids. The V end lost 0 bases, the J end lost 4 bases, and 19 bases lay between the germline ends. Germline V gene sequence: CDR1 LGHNT, CDR2 FRNRAP. CDR3 sequence (DNA): TGTGCTAGTGGTTTGGTACTTTTCGGTTTAGGGCGAAATCAGCCCCAGCATTTT. The encoded protein is CASGLVLFGLGRNQPQHF.

This clone was observed at least ten times. This chain uses TRBV24-1 with TRBJ2-3; 9 bases agree with TRBD1. Trimming took 8 bases from V and 15 from J; bases not matched to a gene: 8. Germline loops: CDR1 KGHDR, CDR2 SFDVKD. The CDR3 contains 11 residues. CDR3: CATIGGTGIYF. In nucleotides, the CDR3 is TGTGCCACCATTGGGGGGACAGGGATTTATTTT.